The 16 T cell receptor beta chains listed next were all sequenced from one sample in a study of cytomegalovirus exposure and HLA in healthy donors (TCRdb year 2017). The library was obtained by the immunoSEQ multiplex PCR assay. TCRdb re-hosts the immuneACCESS table, in-frame sequences only. Its copies lack some clones; in the studies checked, an unresolved V gene accounts for under half of them, and the cause for the rest is not known. The sample contains tens of thousands of clones, around 96% of them found a single time. 1.5% to 2% of the sample lies in the top ten. Sequenced input: PBMCs. The receptors shown here come from a man in his late teens or twenties in good health and CMV-seropositive.

V is TRBV7-2 and J is TRBJ2-7; 7 nucleotides agree with TRBD2. From germline, CDR1 is SGHTA and CDR2 FQGNSA. V shed 1 base, J shed 0 bases, and the junction held 9 bases outside the gene matches. The CDR3 covers 17 residues. The CDR3 region is CASSLVTLRGVSYEQYF. The CDR3 DNA sequence: TGTGCCAGCAGCTTAGTTACCCTCCGGGGGGTCTCCTACGAGCAGTACTTC.

The genes are TRBV7-9 and TRBJ2-1, with 9 bases matching TRBD2. CDR3 size: 16 residues. Germline trimming cut 4 bases from V and 2 bases from J; bases unmatched to any gene: 6. The V gene's germline CDR1 is SEHNR and CDR2 FQNEAQ (reference sequence). The DNA of the CDR3 is TGTGCCAGCAGCTCTCTAGCGGGACTCGCCTACAATGAGCAGTTCTTC. As protein: CASSSLAGLAYNEQFF.

The rearrangement uses TRBV5-1 and TRBJ2-2; a weak D match, TRBD1 (6 bases). Trimming removed 4 bases from V and 1 base from J, with 14 bases in between. The CDR3 has 16 amino acids. CDR1 is SGHRS, CDR2 YFSETQ, per germline. CDR3 sequence reads: CASSPTDRRNTGELFF. The DNA for the CDR3 is TGCGCCAGCAGCCCCACAGACAGGAGGAACACCGGGGAGCTGTTTTTT.

The chain couples TRBV6-1 to TRBJ2-1; 9 nucleotides line up with TRBD2. Germline V gene lookup returns CDR1 MNHNS and CDR2 SASEGT. J lost 8 bases, V lost 4 bases, and 15 bases had no gene match. The CDR3 has 17 amino acids. The chain's CDR3 is CASSVQLAGGGSDEQFF. CDR3 in DNA: TGTGCCAGCAGTGTCCAACTCGCGGGAGGGGGGTCGGATGAGCAGTTCTTC.

The chain is built from TRBV7-2 and TRBJ2-1, with D unclear. V was trimmed by 1 base and J by 8 bases, leaving 18 bases between them. In germline, CDR1 is SGHTA, CDR2 FQGNSA. The CDR3 loop spans 16 amino acids. CDR3 sequence: CASSLERQAGNYEQFF. CDR3 in DNA: TGTGCCAGCAGCTTAGAAAGGCAGGCAGGAAACTATGAGCAGTTCTTC. Full variable domain (outside the CDR3, taken from reference TRBV7-2 and TRBJ2-1): GAGVSQSPSNKVTEKGKDVELRCDPISGHTALYWYRQSLGQGLEFLIYFQGNSAPDKSGLPSDRFSAERTGGSVSTLTIQRTQQEDSAVYLCASSLERQAGNYEQFFGPGTRLTVL.

The rearrangement uses TRBV29-1 and TRBJ1-2; no firm D call. With 3 bases removed from V and 4 bases from J, the gap between germline ends came to 9 bases. From germline, CDR1 is SQVTM and CDR2 ANQGSEA. The CDR3 runs to 12 residues. CDR3 coding DNA: TGCAGCGTTGACAGGTCTTTCTATGGCTACACCTTC. It yields the protein CSVDRSFYGYTF.

The chain recombines TRBV27 with TRBJ1-5; D ambiguous. The CDR3 spans 13 residues. CDR1 and CDR2 from the germline V gene are MNHEY and SMNVEV (reference sequence). V was clipped by 5 bases and J by 7 bases, with 12 bases between them. CDR3 in DNA: TGTGCCAGCAGTGGCGACTTGGTGCAGCCCCAGCATTTT. Translation gives CASSGDLVQPQHF.

This chain connects TRBV7-9 to TRBJ2-2; TRBD1 matches 9 bases. After removal of 2 bases from V and 7 bases from J, the junction contained 8 bases not matched to a gene. In germline, CDR1 is SEHNR, CDR2 FQNEAQ (reference sequence). This CDR3 has 16 amino acids. CDR3 nucleotide sequence: TGTGCCAGCAGCTTACCCGGGACAGGGAAGGGCGGGGAGCTGTTTTTT. Amino acid sequence: CASSLPGTGKGGELFF.

This chain uses TRBV2 with TRBJ1-4; 9 bases are a match to TRBD1. Germline V gene lookup returns CDR1 SNHLY and CDR2 FYNNEI. Germline trimming cut 5 bases from V and 5 bases from J; bases unmatched to any gene: 3. This CDR3 comprises 14 residues. The CDR3 loop is CASSPGTGNEKLFF. The CDR3, as DNA: TGTGCCAGCAGTCCCGGGACAGGGAATGAAAAACTGTTTTTT.

The rearrangement uses TRBV30 and TRBJ1-5; D unresolved. The germline CDR1 and CDR2 sequences are GTSNPN and SVGIG (reference sequence). Deletions cut 2 bases from V and 2 bases from J, with 7 bases between. The CDR3 has 13 amino acids. CDR3 in DNA: TGTGCCTGGAGTAGGAGCCGCAATCAGCCCCAGCATTTT. Translated, it gives CAWSRSRNQPQHF.

The chain recombines TRBV2 with TRBJ1-4, with 7 bases aligning to TRBD1. Losses at the gene ends were 3 bases for V and 8 bases for J; bases not matched to a gene: 9. CDR1 and CDR2 (germline): SNHLY, FYNNEI. CDR3 length: 15 residues. This chain's CDR3 is CASSDTGATGEKLFF. DNA for the CDR3: TGTGCCAGCAGTGACACAGGGGCCACAGGGGAAAAACTGTTTTTT.

This chain joins TRBV18 and TRBJ2-6, with 7 bases identical to TRBD1. The CDR3 totals 17 residues. Germline V lookup: CDR1 KGHSH, CDR2 LQKENI. V was clipped by 8 bases and J by 0 bases; unmatched bases: 10. The CDR3 region is CASVEGGALSGANVLTF. Here the CDR3 DNA reads TGTGCCAGCGTAGAAGGGGGCGCGCTCTCTGGGGCCAACGTCCTGACTTTC.

The genes are TRBV6-1 and TRBJ1-2; D possibly corresponds to TRBD1 (5 bases). Trimming stripped 7 bases from V and 3 bases from J, with 18 bases between. Germline-derived CDR1 and CDR2 are MNHNS and SASEGT. CDR3 length equals 15 residues. The CDR3 bases are TGTGCCAGCATTTCCCTCGCGGGGGAGGACTATGGCTACACCTTC. It translates to CASISLAGEDYGYTF.

This chain links TRBV10-2 with TRBJ2-1, with TRBD1 identical over 7 bases. The CDR3 contains 14 residues. Germline V lookup: CDR1 WSHSY, CDR2 SAAADI. V lost 7 bases to trimming and J lost 5 bases; unmatched junction nucleotides: 8. The CDR3 coding sequence is TGCGCCAGCAATGACAGGGCATTCAACAATGAGCAGTTCTTC. As protein: CASNDRAFNNEQFF.

V gene TRBV5-1 combines with J gene TRBJ1-4, with 9 bases aligning to TRBD1. The CDR3 consists of 15 residues. J gave up 8 bases and V 0 bases, and 5 bases lay outside the gene matches. CDR1 and CDR2 (germline): SGHRS, YFSETQ. DNA for the CDR3: TGCGCCAGCAGCTTGGAAACAGGGGGCGGCGAAAAACTGTTTTTT. Encoded protein: CASSLETGGGEKLFF.

The CDR3 DNA follows: TGCGCCAGCAGCCAAGCTCCCGGGAGTTCTTACGAGCAGTACTTC. Translating gives CASSQAPGSSYEQYF. The rearrangement uses TRBV4-1 and TRBJ2-7, with a weak D call TRBD2 (6 bases). The length of the CDR3 is 15 residues. Trimming shortened V by 1 base and J by 4 bases, and 14 bases separated the two germline ends. Per the germline V gene, CDR1 is MGHRA and CDR2 is YSYEKL.